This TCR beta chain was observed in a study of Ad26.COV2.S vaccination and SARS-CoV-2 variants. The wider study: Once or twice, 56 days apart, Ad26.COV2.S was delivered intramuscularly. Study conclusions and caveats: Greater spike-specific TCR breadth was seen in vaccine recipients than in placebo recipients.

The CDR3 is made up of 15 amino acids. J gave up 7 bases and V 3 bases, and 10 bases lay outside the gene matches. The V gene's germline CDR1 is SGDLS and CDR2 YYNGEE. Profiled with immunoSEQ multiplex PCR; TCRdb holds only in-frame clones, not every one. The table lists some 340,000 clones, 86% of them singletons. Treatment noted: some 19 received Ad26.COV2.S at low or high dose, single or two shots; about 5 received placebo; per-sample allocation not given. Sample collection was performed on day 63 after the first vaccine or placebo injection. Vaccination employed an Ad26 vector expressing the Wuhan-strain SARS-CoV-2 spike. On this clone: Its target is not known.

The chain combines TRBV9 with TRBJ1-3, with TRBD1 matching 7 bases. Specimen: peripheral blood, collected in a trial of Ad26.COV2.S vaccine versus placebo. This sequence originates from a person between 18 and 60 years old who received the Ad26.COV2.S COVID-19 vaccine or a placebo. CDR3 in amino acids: CASSGGQPIYNTIYF. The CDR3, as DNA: TGTGCCAGCAGCGGGGGACAGCCGATTTACAACACCATATATTTT.